These 15 T cell receptor beta chains were all obtained from the same sample, sequenced in a study of cytomegalovirus exposure and HLA in healthy donors (dated by TCRdb to 2015 to 2018). The library relied on the immunoSEQ multiplex PCR assay. The multiplex PCR relied on a mix of 60 forward primers for TCR Vbeta segments and 13 reverse primers for TCR Jbeta segments. TCRdb carries this immuneACCESS record with in-frame sequences only. Its versions omit some clonotypes, under half of them owing to an unresolved V gene in the studies checked, with the rest unexplained. Recorded for this sample are about 99,000 clones; roughly 83% of them occurred a single time. Of the sample, approximately 3.4% is held by the ten largest clones. The sample taken for sequencing was PBMCs. The origin of the receptors is a male donor in good health and CMV-seropositive.

The V gene is TRBV7-9, the J gene TRBJ1-2, with D perhaps TRBD1 (6 bases). Trimming pared 5 bases from V and 5 bases from J, leaving 18 bases between. CDR1 is SEHNR and CDR2 is FQNEAQ in the germline V gene (reference sequence). The CDR3 contains 15 residues. The CDR3 sequence: CASSQQSQGNYGYTF. CDR3 DNA sequence: TGTGCCAGCAGCCAACAGTCACAGGGAAATTATGGCTACACCTTC.

This sequence joins TRBV5-6 and TRBJ1-2; D may be TRBD1 (6 bases). The CDR3 has 13 amino acids. Trimming removed 4 bases at V and 8 bases at J, with 15 bases between. Germline CDR1 is SGHDT and CDR2 is YYEEEE. The CDR3 DNA is TGTGCCAGCAGCAGCTACAGGGCGCGGGGCTACACCTTC. It codes for CASSSYRARGYTF.

V and J are TRBV10-3 and TRBJ1-4, with D possibly matching TRBD1 (5 bases). Trimming took 8 bases from V and 6 from J, leaving 16 bases between them. CDR3 size: 14 residues. CDR1 and CDR2 from the germline V gene are ENHRY and SYGVKD. The CDR3 DNA is TGTGCCATCCGGCGGGGGGGGAGCGATGAAAAACTGTTTTTT. This encodes CAIRRGGSDEKLFF.

The chain couples TRBV6-1 to TRBJ1-4; no clear D. The CDR3 extends over 11 amino acids. Per germline, CDR1 MNHNS and CDR2 SASEGT. The ends were cut back, 8 bases at V and 12 bases at J, with 13 bases in the middle. The CDR3 DNA is TGTGCCAGCTCCACGACTTGGGAACTGTTTTTT. The encoded protein is CASSTTWELFF.

The CDR3 reads CASSLSPQGASYEQYF. The CDR3 DNA reads as TGCGCCAGCAGCTTGTCCCCACAGGGGGCCTCCTACGAGCAGTACTTC. The chain combines TRBV5-1 with TRBJ2-7; 9 bases align to TRBD1. Germline V lookup: CDR1 SGHRS, CDR2 YFSETQ. The length of the CDR3 is 16 residues. The V gene end was trimmed by 1 base and the J gene end by 0 bases; junction bases not matched to a gene: 5.

The CDR3 region is CASSPDRGPRTGELFF. CDR3 DNA sequence: TGTGCCAGCAGCCCGGACAGGGGGCCTAGGACCGGGGAGCTGTTTTTT. V usage is TRBV5-6 and J usage is TRBJ2-2, with 11 nucleotides matching TRBD1. The CDR3 has 16 residues. V shed 4 bases and J 5 bases; nucleotides not matched to a gene: 7. Germline CDR1 reads SGHDT; CDR2 reads YYEEEE. Supplemented by reference TRBV5-6 and TRBJ2-2, the full variable domain reads DAGVTQSPTHLIKTRGQQVTLRCSPKSGHDTVSWYQQALGQGPQFIFQYYEEEERQRGNFPDRFSGHQFPNYSSELNVNALLLGDSALYLCASSPDRGPRTGELFFGEGSRLTVL.

The CDR3 DNA sequence: TGTGCCAGCAGCTCCTCCCCGTATCGGGACAGGGTACCCGACTCTGGAAACACCATATATTTT. Its translation: CASSSSPYRDRVPDSGNTIYF. V usage is TRBV7-6 and J usage is TRBJ1-3; TRBD1 matches 9 bases. Germline V gene lookup returns CDR1 SGHVS and CDR2 FNYEAQ. The CDR3 is 21 residues long. V lost 4 bases and J lost 0; bases outside the gene matches: 19.

J is TRBJ2-2 and V is TRBV7-9; TRBD1 matches at 9 bases. CDR3 length equals 16 residues. V was clipped by 5 bases and J by 5 bases; unmatched bases: 9. Germline V gene data show CDR1 as SEHNR and CDR2 as FQNEAQ (reference sequence). This chain's CDR3 is CASSPEGTGHTGELFF. CDR3 sequence (DNA): TGTGCCAGCAGCCCCGAGGGGACAGGGCATACCGGGGAGCTGTTTTTT.

The J gene is TRBJ2-7, the V gene TRBV7-8; D is perhaps TRBD1 (6 bases). Trimming took 5 bases from V and 3 from J, leaving 20 bases between them. This CDR3 comprises 16 residues. The germline V gene has CDR1 SGHVS and CDR2 FQNEAQ. CDR3 in amino acids: CASSPGAGLKGYEQYF. Written as DNA, the CDR3 is TGTGCCAGCAGCCCAGGGGCGGGCCTTAAGGGCTACGAGCAGTACTTC. Supplemented by reference TRBV7-8 and TRBJ2-7, the full variable domain reads GAGVSQSPRYKVAKRGQDVALRCDPISGHVSLFWYQQALGQGPEFLTYFQNEAQLDKSGLPSDRFFAERPEGSVSTLKIQRTQQEDSAVYLCASSPGAGLKGYEQYFGPGTRLTVT.

V is TRBV7-2 and J is TRBJ1-5, with a weak D call TRBD1 (5 bases). Germline V lookup: CDR1 SGHTA, CDR2 FQGNSA. V was cut by 5 bases and J by 5 bases, with 16 bases left in between. The CDR3 contains 15 residues. The CDR3 region is CASSLVWGTHQPQHF. The CDR3 DNA follows: TGTGCCAGCAGCCTCGTTTGGGGGACTCATCAGCCCCAGCATTTT.

The chain joins TRBV29-1 to TRBJ2-5; D unresolved. The V gene lost 7 bases and the J gene lost 2 bases, with 11 bases spanning the gap. The CDR3 has 12 residues. CDR1 and CDR2 from the germline V gene are SQVTM and ANQGSEA. The CDR3 region is CSGGGRQETQYF. The CDR3, as DNA: TGCAGCGGTGGTGGCAGGCAAGAGACCCAGTACTTC.

V usage is TRBV6-6 and J usage is TRBJ1-1; possibly TRBD1 for D (6 bases). Trimming cost V 5 bases and J 8 bases, with 12 bases left between them. The V gene's germline CDR1 is MNHNY and CDR2 SVGAGI (reference sequence). This CDR3 is built from 12 residues. The CDR3 nucleotides read TGTGCCAGCAGTCGACAGGATAGAGAAGCTTTCTTT. Its translation: CASSRQDREAFF.

The V call is TRBV2, the J call TRBJ2-7; D is uncertain. Trimming shortened V by 4 bases and J by 3 bases, and 10 bases separated the two germline ends. Germline V lookup: CDR1 SNHLY, CDR2 FYNNEI. There are 13 residues in the CDR3. The CDR3 reads CASSARGLYEQYF. CDR3 in DNA: TGTGCCAGCAGTGCTCGAGGTCTCTACGAGCAGTACTTC.

The rearrangement links TRBV5-4 to TRBJ2-3; 10 bases are shared with TRBD2. CDR1 and CDR2 from the germline V gene are SGHNT and YYREEE (reference sequence). V trimming: 5 bases; J trimming: 1 base; junction bases outside the gene matches: 1. The CDR3 runs 14 residues. The DNA for the CDR3 is TGTGCCAGCAGGCTAGCGGGGGGCACAGATACGCAGTATTTT. It specifies CASRLAGGTDTQYF.

The chain has TRBV5-6 and TRBJ2-7, with 12 positions matching TRBD2. CDR3 length: 17 residues. Germline lookup yields CDR1 SGHDT and CDR2 YYEEEE. Trimming took 1 base from V and 4 from J; bases not matched to a gene: 9. CDR3 sequence: CASSLPSGGDKWYEQYF. CDR3 nucleotides: TGTGCCAGCAGCTTGCCTAGCGGGGGGGATAAATGGTACGAGCAGTACTTC. The full variable domain, completed using reference TRBV5-6 and TRBJ2-7, is DAGVTQSPTHLIKTRGQQVTLRCSPKSGHDTVSWYQQALGQGPQFIFQYYEEEERQRGNFPDRFSGHQFPNYSSELNVNALLLGDSALYLCASSLPSGGDKWYEQYFGPGTRLTVT.